The 26 T cell receptor beta chains below were found in one sample sequenced in a study of T-cell reconstitution after alpha-beta-depleted transplantation in children. The TCRbeta library incorporated unique molecular identifiers. TCRdb re-analysed the PCR reads in MiXCR, keeping a single row per CDR3 protein. In the table there are about 350,000 distinct CDR3 sequences, 15% to 20% of which are singletons. The input for sequencing was PBMCs, mostly from graft donor cells, taken 360 days after TCRalphabeta/CD19-depleted stem cell transplant. The receptors stem from a male patient between 2 and 15 years old who had a stem cell transplant for acute lymphoblastic leukemia, so the T cells may come from the graft donor.

The table lists this clonotype with a few counts. The chain employs TRBV20-1 and TRBJ1-1, with D unclear. The germline V and J ends were trimmed by 5 bases and 8 bases, with 15 bases remaining between them. The CDR3 has 12 amino acids. Looked up from germline, CDR1 is DFQATT and CDR2 is SNEGSKA (reference sequence). The CDR3 loop is CSASFDLLEAFF. The DNA of the CDR3 is TGCAGTGCTTCGTTTGATCTCCTAGAAGCTTTCTTT.

As to this clonotype: A read error may account for a junction end that differs from germline. The V call is TRBV7-9, the J call TRBJ2-7; TRBD1 aligns across 7 bases. The germline V gene encodes CDR1 SEHNR and CDR2 FQNEAQ (reference sequence). There are 15 residues in the CDR3. The CDR3 loop is CASSPGDSFSDEQYF. CDR3 in DNA: TGTGCCAGCAGCCCCGGGGACAGTTTCTCCGACGAGCAGTACTTC.

This chain connects TRBV5-1 to TRBJ2-3; weak D call: TRBD2 (6 bases). The CDR3 contains 14 residues. Trimming took 6 bases from V and 0 from J, leaving 11 bases between them. The germline CDR1 and CDR2 sequences are SGHRS and YFSETQ. CDR3 nucleotide sequence: TGCGCCAGCACCCGGGACTTCAGCACAGATACGCAGTATTTT. Its protein is CASTRDFSTDTQYF. Supplemented by reference TRBV5-1 and TRBJ2-3, the full variable domain reads KAGVTQTPRYLIKTRGQQVTLSCSPISGHRSVSWYQQTPGQGLQFLFEYFSETQRNKGNFPGRFSGRQFSNSRSEMNVSTLELGDSALYLCASTRDFSTDTQYFGPGTRLTVL.

In its sample, this clonotype was seen many times. This chain links TRBV10-3 with TRBJ2-1; no definite D call. Trimming removed 8 bases at V and 3 bases at J, with 20 bases between. Germline V gene lookup returns CDR1 ENHRY and CDR2 SYGVKD. The length of the CDR3 is 16 residues. The CDR3 DNA reads TGTGCCATCGGGTCTCCCTGGCTAGTTGTCTACAATGAGCAGTTCTTC. Protein product: CAIGSPWLVVYNEQFF.

This clonotype was counted only a few times. This chain links TRBV7-8 with TRBJ1-1, with D possibly TRBD1 on 6 matching bases. The ends were cut back, 2 bases at V and 8 bases at J, with 18 bases in the middle. The CDR3 runs 15 residues. Germline lookup yields CDR1 SGHVS and CDR2 FQNEAQ. The CDR3 region is CASSLTPTGSNEAFF. CDR3 DNA sequence: TGTGCCAGCAGCTTAACCCCTACAGGGTCGAACGAAGCTTTCTTT.

The V and J genes are TRBV2 and TRBJ2-3, with 9 bases lining up with TRBD1. Per germline, CDR1 SNHLY and CDR2 FYNNEI. CDR3 length equals 20 residues. The junction had 21 bases not matched to a gene; V was cut back by 6 bases and J by 2 bases. Here the CDR3 DNA reads TGTGCCAGCAGCGGCGACAACTACAGGGGGCTGTTCGGTTTCACAGATACGCAGTATTTT. Its protein product is CASSGDNYRGLFGFTDTQYF.

Only a few counts were recorded for this clonotype. The rearrangement uses TRBV5-4 and TRBJ2-6, with a tentative D call TRBD2 (6 bases). This CDR3 region has 15 residues. CDR1 is SGHNT and CDR2 is YYREEE in the germline V gene (reference sequence). V was pared by 0 bases and J by 2 bases, with 6 bases between. As DNA, the CDR3 is TGTGCCAGCAGCTTGGAGCGGGCTGGGGCCAACGTCCTGACTTTC. This sequence encodes CASSLERAGANVLTF.

This clonotype was counted a few times. The gene calls are TRBV12-3 or TRBV12-4 and TRBJ1-4, with 7 bases fitting TRBD1. CDR3 length: 14 amino acids. V was pared by 6 bases and J by 3 bases, with 4 bases of the junction left unmatched. The CDR3 loop is CASRTTGSNEKLFF. The CDR3 nucleotides read TGTGCCAGCAGGACGACAGGGTCTAATGAAAAACTGTTTTTT.

The chain carries TRBV14 and TRBJ2-1; 10 bases line up with TRBD2. The CDR3 covers 15 residues. Germline V gene sequence: CDR1 SGHDN, CDR2 FVKESK. V shed 4 bases, J shed 9 bases, and the junction held 9 bases outside the gene matches. CDR3 nucleotides: TGTGCCAGCAGCCGGCGGGGGATAGCGGGAGGTGAGCAGTTCTTC. As protein: CASSRRGIAGGEQFF. Full variable domain (remainder filled in from reference TRBV14 and TRBJ2-1): EAGVTQFPSHSVIEKGQTVTLRCDPISGHDNLYWYRRVMGKEIKFLLHFVKESKQDESGMPNNRFLAERTGGTYSTLKVQPAELEDSGVYFCASSRRGIAGGEQFFGPGTRLTVL.

The genes are TRBV5-1 and TRBJ2-3; D is possibly TRBD2 (5 bases). V dropped 7 bases and J dropped 6 bases, with 21 bases sitting between them. The CDR3 contains 15 residues. Per the germline V gene, CDR1 is SGHRS and CDR2 is YFSETQ. The CDR3 sequence: CASAVMAGYGDTQYF. The CDR3 region has the DNA TGCGCCAGCGCCGTAATGGCGGGCTATGGCGATACGCAGTATTTT.

The chain links TRBV4-3 to TRBJ2-3; D is undetermined. The CDR3 runs 13 residues. Germline V gene sequence: CDR1 LGHNA, CDR2 YSLEER. Trimming cost V 4 bases and J 6 bases, with 11 bases left between them. CDR3 coding DNA: TGCGCCAGCAGCCGCAGAGACTGGGATACGCAGTATTTT. Its protein product is CASSRRDWDTQYF.

This CDR3 reads CAISESLRDPVNEQFF. As DNA, the CDR3 is TGTGCCATCAGTGAGTCGCTCCGGGACCCTGTCAATGAGCAGTTCTTC. The rearrangement uses TRBV10-3 and TRBJ2-1; D is possibly TRBD1 or TRBD2 (5 bases each). This CDR3 spans 16 amino acids. Trimming left V 0 bases short and J 6 bases short, with 15 bases between. The germline CDR1 and CDR2 sequences are ENHRY and SYGVKD.

V and J are TRBV6-2 or TRBV6-3 and TRBJ2-7; D is undetermined. Germline CDR1 and CDR2: MNHEY and SVGEGT. The V end was cut by 2 bases, the J end by 2 bases, with 22 bases between. This CDR3 has 18 residues. The CDR3 DNA reads as TGTGCCAGCAGTTACCCACCCGAGAGTTGGGAAACAACCTACGAGCAGTACTTC. This encodes CASSYPPESWETTYEQYF.

This clonotype occurred a few times. The chain recombines TRBV7-2 with TRBJ2-5, with D perhaps being TRBD1 or TRBD2 (6 bases each). The CDR3 has 13 residues. The V gene's germline CDR1 is SGHTA and CDR2 FQGNSA. The V end was cut by 3 bases, the J end by 5 bases, with 10 bases between. The CDR3 loop reads CASSFRGAETQYF. The CDR3 coding sequence is TGTGCCAGCAGCTTTAGGGGGGCTGAGACCCAGTACTTC.

This clonotype came up a few times. The CDR3 sequence: CASSVTGGAGTGELFF. CDR3 bases: TGTGCCAGCAGCGTGACAGGGGGCGCGGGCACCGGGGAGCTGTTTTTT. The genes are TRBV3-1 and TRBJ2-2; 10 bases match TRBD1. V gave up 5 bases and J gave up 4 bases; unmatched junction bases: 7. Germline V lookup: CDR1 LGHDT, CDR2 YNNKEL (reference sequence). The CDR3 covers 16 residues.

There are a few counts of this clonotype. The V and J genes are TRBV5-1 and TRBJ1-1; D gene ambiguous. Germline lookup yields CDR1 SGHRS and CDR2 YFSETQ. The CDR3 runs 15 residues. Trimming took off 0 bases at V and 1 base at J, with 10 bases between the two ends. The chain's CDR3 is CASSLAGPPNTEAFF. The CDR3 region has the DNA TGCGCCAGCAGCTTGGCCGGACCTCCGAACACTGAAGCTTTCTTT.

CDR3 in amino acids: CSVDTFGDTEAFF. DNA for the CDR3: TGCAGCGTTGATACGTTTGGGGACACTGAAGCTTTCTTT. The gene calls are TRBV29-1 and TRBJ1-1; D is ambiguous. Trimming left V 3 bases short and J 3 bases short, with 11 bases between. This CDR3 is built from 13 residues. Germline CDR1 is SQVTM and CDR2 is ANQGSEA.

The chain uses TRBV3-1 and TRBJ2-1; the D gene is possibly TRBD2 (7 bases). Germline V gene sequence: CDR1 LGHDT, CDR2 YNNKEL (reference sequence). V was clipped by 0 bases and J by 2 bases, with 14 bases between them. The CDR3 contains 17 residues. CDR3 in DNA: TGTGCCAGCAGCCAAGATTGGGGGCTAGCGGCCTACAATGAGCAGTTCTTC. This encodes CASSQDWGLAAYNEQFF.

Many counts were recorded for this clonotype. The chain recombines TRBV4-2 with TRBJ2-2; 9 bases are a match to TRBD1. The length of the CDR3 is 16 residues. The germline V gene encodes CDR1 LGHNA and CDR2 YNFKEQ. V dropped 0 bases and J dropped 6; count of bases not matched to a gene: 5. The CDR3 here is CASSQDGTGIAGELFF. As DNA, the CDR3 is TGTGCCAGCAGCCAAGACGGGACAGGGATTGCCGGGGAGCTGTTTTTT.

This clonotype was picked up a small number of times. This sequence joins TRBV27 and TRBJ2-3, with unresolved D. The V end lost 3 bases, the J end lost 4 bases, and 11 bases lay between the germline ends. The germline V gene encodes CDR1 MNHEY and CDR2 SMNVEV (reference sequence). The CDR3 contains 14 residues. CDR3 nucleotide sequence: TGTGCCAGCAGTTTTTTAGGTCCCCCAGATACGCAGTATTTT. This translates into CASSFLGPPDTQYF.

This clonotype was seen at least ten times. The chain is built from TRBV20-1 and TRBJ1-2; 7 bases align to TRBD1. J gave up 3 bases and V 1 base, and 2 bases lay outside the gene matches. This CDR3 comprises 13 residues. CDR1 is DFQATT, CDR2 SNEGSKA, per germline (reference sequence). CDR3 amino acids: CSARGQGDYGYTF. The CDR3 nucleotides read TGCAGTGCTAGAGGACAGGGCGACTATGGCTACACCTTC.

The table lists this clonotype with a few counts. The V gene is TRBV5-1, the J gene TRBJ2-1; tentatively, D is TRBD2 (5 bases). Germline V gene sequence: CDR1 SGHRS, CDR2 YFSETQ. This CDR3 is 12 amino acids long. V lost 6 bases, J lost 9 bases, and 13 bases lay in between. This chain's CDR3 is CASTVVGGEQFF. The CDR3 coding sequence is TGCGCCAGCACCGTGGTCGGAGGTGAGCAGTTCTTC.

This clonotype came up many times. The V and J genes are TRBV29-1 and TRBJ1-4; D gene unclear. CDR1 and CDR2 from the germline V gene are SQVTM and ANQGSEA. Between the trimmed V and J ends, which lost 5 bases and 0 bases, there was a span of 7 bases. This CDR3 has 13 residues. CDR3 in DNA: TGCAGCGTTATGACCTCAACTAATGAAAAACTGTTTTTT. This codes for CSVMTSTNEKLFF.

This chain connects TRBV7-9 to TRBJ1-4, with TRBD1 as a possible D gene (6 bases). Trimming shortened V by 1 base and J by 0 bases, and 9 bases separated the two germline ends. There are 16 residues in the CDR3. Germline V gene sequence: CDR1 SEHNR, CDR2 FQNEAQ (reference sequence). CDR3 sequence: CASSLVGGSTNEKLFF. DNA of the CDR3: TGTGCCAGCAGCTTAGTAGGGGGATCAACTAATGAAAAACTGTTTTTT.

At least ten counts were recorded for this clonotype. The chain employs TRBV5-1 and TRBJ2-1, with D unresolved. Germline CDR1 SGHRS, CDR2 YFSETQ. This CDR3 is built from 13 residues. V lost 2 bases to trimming and J lost 6 bases, with 9 bases between them. The CDR3: CASSFSPGNEQFF. The DNA of the CDR3 is TGCGCCAGCAGCTTCTCCCCCGGCAATGAGCAGTTCTTC.

This clonotype was detected ten times or more. The rearrangement joins TRBV12-3 or TRBV12-4 to TRBJ2-7, with 14 nucleotides matching TRBD2. V lost 6 bases, J lost 8 bases, and 9 bases stayed unmatched. The CDR3 consists of 15 residues. The chain's CDR3 is CASSGTSGSFVQQYF. In DNA form, the CDR3 reads TGTGCCAGCAGCGGGACTAGCGGGAGTTTCGTTCAGCAGTACTTC.